Listed below are T cell receptor beta chains from one sample, sequenced in a study of blood T cell repertoires in COVID-19. Data came from immunoSEQ multiplex PCR; TCRdb stores just in-frame clones and leaves some out. The sample consists of about 260,000 clones, about 90% of them appearing once. Sequenced input: peripheral blood. The source of these receptors is a woman between 40 and 50 years old with acute or convalescent COVID-19. The CDR3 runs from the conserved cysteine through the conserved F or W. A D gene is named only where the DNA matches it firmly. Size is stated for part of the rows, as once, few or many counts, or as a class when the clone is expanded.

DNA	CDR3	size	V	D	J
TGTGCCACCAGCGGAGCGGGGACAGACTATGGCTACACCTTC	CATSGAGTDYGYTF	-	TRBV15	TRBD1	TRBJ1-2
TGTGCCAGCACGTATGGAGGGCCGGCCCCGACCCAGTACTTC	CASTYGGPAPTQYF	-	TRBV25-1	-	TRBJ2-5
TGCGCCAGCAGCAGGGACACCTCGAACAACTATGGCTACACCTTC	CASSRDTSNNYGYTF	few	TRBV5-1	-	TRBJ1-2
TGCAGCGCAGGGGGACAGGGACACTATGGCTACACCTTC	CSAGGQGHYGYTF	-	TRBV29-1	TRBD1	TRBJ1-2
TGTGCCAGCAGGGGCCTATCGGGCCCGGGGGGTGAGCAGTTCTTC	CASRGLSGPGGEQFF	-	TRBV11-2	TRBD2	TRBJ2-1
TGTGCCACCAGTGATTTGGGGGGGGCGGAAACACCCCTCCACTTT	CATSDLGGAETPLHF	few	TRBV24-1	-	TRBJ1-6
TGTGCCAGCAAACAGGTTCGAAAACTGTTTTTT	CASKQVRKLFF	-	TRBV2	-	TRBJ1-4
TGTGCCACCAGCGATACAGGGGGCAGGGACAGCCTAAGCTCTGGAAACACCATATATTTT	CATSDTGGRDSLSSGNTIYF	-	TRBV15	TRBD1	TRBJ1-3
TGCGCCAGCAGCTTAGGGACAGTCAATGAGCAGTTCTTC	CASSLGTVNEQFF	-	TRBV5-1	TRBD1	TRBJ2-1
TGTGCCAGCAGCGCGGGACAGGCGGTAGATACGCAGTATTTT	CASSAGQAVDTQYF	-	TRBV11-3	TRBD1	TRBJ2-3
TGCACCAGCAGCCCCCTGGGCAGGGGTGAGTATGGCTACACCTTC	CTSSPLGRGEYGYTF	once	TRBV1	-	TRBJ1-2
TGTGCCAGCAGCCCTCCGACAGGGAGAGGGAACACTGAAGCTTTCTTT	CASSPPTGRGNTEAFF	once	TRBV6-2/TRBV6-3	TRBD1	TRBJ1-1
TGTGCCAGCAGCCTACGTGATTCTGGGGCCAACGTCCTGACTTTC	CASSLRDSGANVLTF	-	TRBV11-2	-	TRBJ2-6
TGTGCCAGCAGCTTGGGACTAGCGGGGAAGCTCCAAGAGACCCAGTACTTC	CASSLGLAGKLQETQYF	-	TRBV7-7	TRBD2	TRBJ2-5
TGTGCCATCAGGGATGGACAGATGAACACTGAAGCTTTCTTT	CAIRDGQMNTEAFF	-	TRBV10-3	-	TRBJ1-1
TGTGCCAGTGCCCCGGGCGGGGGGACCTACAATGAGCAGTTCTTC	CASAPGGGTYNEQFF	-	TRBV19	TRBD2	TRBJ2-1
TGCGCCAGCAGCCAAGTAGGCAGGGGGGATGGCTACACCTTC	CASSQVGRGDGYTF	once	TRBV4-1	TRBD1	TRBJ1-2
TGTGCCAGCAGCCTTAAACAGGGTGTGAACACTGAAGCTTTCTTT	CASSLKQGVNTEAFF	-	TRBV5-6	-	TRBJ1-1
TGTGCCAGCAGCACTAGGACAGGGGCCGATAATGAAAAACTGTTTTTT	CASSTRTGADNEKLFF	-	TRBV7-2	TRBD1	TRBJ1-4
TGTGCCAGCAGTGACTGCTTAGCAGGGAAAGAAGCTGAAGCTTTCTTT	CASSDCLAGKEAEAFF	-	TRBV6-4	-	TRBJ1-1
TGCAGCGTCTACAGCCCGACAGACTCTGGAAACACCATATATTTT	CSVYSPTDSGNTIYF	-	TRBV29-1	-	TRBJ1-3
TGTGCCAGTAGTATCCAGGGGGCATTTATAGATACGCAGTATTTT	CASSIQGAFIDTQYF	-	TRBV19	TRBD1	TRBJ2-3
TGTGCCAGCAGTAAGAAGGGCAGGGTAGGCAATCAGCCCCAGCATTTT	CASSKKGRVGNQPQHF	-	TRBV27	-	TRBJ1-5
TGTGCCAGCAGCGCCTCAGGGGGCACTGAAGCTTTCTTT	CASSASGGTEAFF	-	TRBV11-3	TRBD1	TRBJ1-1
TGTGCCAGCAGTCCGCGACTAGCGGGGGGGTACACAGATACGCAGTATTTT	CASSPRLAGGYTDTQYF	-	TRBV6-6	TRBD2	TRBJ2-3
TGTGCCAGCAGCTCGACTAGCGGGGGGGCCGCCGAGCAGTTCTTC	CASSSTSGGAAEQFF	-	TRBV11-2	TRBD2	TRBJ2-1
TGTGCCAGCAGTTTGACAGGGGGCGGGCAGCCCCAGCATTTT	CASSLTGGGQPQHF	once	TRBV27	TRBD1	TRBJ1-5
TGCGCTACCAGGCCAGGGGACTATGGCTACACCTTC	CATRPGDYGYTF	-	TRBV5-1	-	TRBJ1-2
TGTGCCAGCAGTGAGGGGTCGCAGGGGGCGCGAGGCTACACCTTC	CASSEGSQGARGYTF	-	TRBV2	TRBD1	TRBJ1-2
TGTGCCAGCAGATCGTCCCAGGGAAACACTGAAGCTTTCTTT	CASRSSQGNTEAFF	-	TRBV2	-	TRBJ1-1
TGTGCCAGCAGCTTGCGGGGTGGCACAGATACGCAGTATTTT	CASSLRGGTDTQYF	-	TRBV5-4	-	TRBJ2-3
TGCGCCAGCAGCTTGGGAATAGGGGCCAATCAGCCCCAGCATTTT	CASSLGIGANQPQHF	-	TRBV5-1	-	TRBJ1-5
TGTGCCAGCAGTGATACGTCAGGGGCTGGAAACACCATATATTTT	CASSDTSGAGNTIYF	-	TRBV6-1	-	TRBJ1-3
TGTGCCAGCAGCTTCTACGGACAGGCGAATAATGGCTACACCTTC	CASSFYGQANNGYTF	-	TRBV5-4	TRBD1	TRBJ1-2
TGTGCCAGTATCGCTCGGGATTTGGGCAATCAGCCCCAGCATTTT	CASIARDLGNQPQHF	few	TRBV19	-	TRBJ1-5
TGTGCCTCCAACAGGGGGACGAACACTGAAGCTTTCTTT	CASNRGTNTEAFF	once	TRBV9	TRBD1	TRBJ1-1
TGTGCCAGCAGTGCGGGAGGAGGAGAGCAAGAGACCCAGTACTTC	CASSAGGGEQETQYF	-	TRBV7-8	TRBD2	TRBJ2-5
TGTGCCACCAGCGGATTAGACAGAGGCCCCTCACCCCTCCACTTT	CATSGLDRGPSPLHF	once	TRBV15	-	TRBJ1-6
TGCGCCATTTCAAAGCGGCTTACGCCCAATCAGCCCCAGCATTTT	CAISKRLTPNQPQHF	-	TRBV23-1	-	TRBJ1-5
TGCGCCAGCAGCTGGGACAGGGACCAGTACTTC	CASSWDRDQYF	once	TRBV5-1	TRBD1	TRBJ2-5
TGCGCCAGCAGCTTGGGACAGACGGGCTACACCTTC	CASSLGQTGYTF	-	TRBV5-1	-	TRBJ1-2
TGTGCCAGCAGTACGGTTACAGGGAAGTCACCCCTCCACTTT	CASSTVTGKSPLHF	-	TRBV6-6	-	TRBJ1-6
TGTGCCAGTAGTATTGCCGGGACATACCGCACAGATACGCAGTATTTT	CASSIAGTYRTDTQYF	-	TRBV19	-	TRBJ2-3